These 11 T cell receptor beta chains share one sample of origin, sequenced in a study of cytomegalovirus exposure and HLA in healthy donors. Both 60 Vbeta primers and 13 Jbeta primers went into the PCR. Assay: immunoSEQ multiplex PCR; the TCRdb copy retains only in-frame clones and omits some. The table has over 85,000 clones, around 73% seen once. Sample: PBMCs. Receptors originate from a female donor in good health and CMV-seronegative.

The J gene is TRBJ2-3, the V gene TRBV4-1; TRBD2 matches 7 bases. The junction had 13 bases not matched to a gene; V was cut back by 4 bases and J by 3 bases. Germline V gene sequence: CDR1 MGHRA, CDR2 YSYEKL. This CDR3 has 17 residues. The DNA for the CDR3 is TGCGCCAGCAGCCGAAAAAGGGAGCGGGAACGGACAGATACGCAGTATTTT. Its protein is CASSRKRERERTDTQYF.

The genes are TRBV28 and TRBJ1-4; the D gene is possibly TRBD1 (6 bases). Germline V lookup: CDR1 MDHEN, CDR2 SYDVKM. V lost 5 bases and J lost 5, with 12 bases in between. This CDR3 has 14 amino acids. CDR3 sequence reads: CASSPGQLNEKLFF. The CDR3 DNA sequence: TGTGCCAGCAGTCCCGGACAGCTGAATGAAAAACTGTTTTTT. Based on the CDR3 plus reference TRBV28 and TRBJ1-4, the full variable domain is DVKVTQSSRYLVKRTGEKVFLECVQDMDHENMFWYRQDPGLGLRLIYFSYDVKMKEKGDIPEGYSVSREKKERFSLILESASTNQTSMYLCASSPGQLNEKLFFGSGTQLSVL.

J is TRBJ2-5 and V is TRBV7-2; D remains unclear. The V gene lost 5 bases and the J gene lost 7 bases, with 11 bases spanning the gap. The CDR3 loop spans 12 amino acids. Germline loops: CDR1 SGHTA, CDR2 FQGNSA. CDR3 DNA: TGTGCCAGCAGCCCATACTCTGGGACCCAGTACTTC. It encodes CASSPYSGTQYF.

About this clone itself: A junction end diverges from the germline sequence, so it may reflect a read error. This rearrangement joins TRBV7-7 to TRBJ2-3, with 8 nucleotides matching TRBD2. There are 17 residues in the CDR3. Germline assignment: CDR1 SSHAT and CDR2 FNYEAQ (reference sequence). The CDR3 loop is CASSLGGGTAGTDTQYF. The CDR3, as DNA: TGTGCTAGCAGCTTAGGCGGGGGGACGGCGGGCACAGATACGCAGTATTTT.

This chain joins TRBV28 and TRBJ2-6; the D gene is possibly TRBD2 (5 bases). Germline V gives CDR1 MDHEN, CDR2 SYDVKM. CDR3 length: 20 residues. Trimming cost V 3 bases and J 0 bases, with 21 bases left between them. CDR3 protein: CASSFGGGGQSNSGANVLTF. In DNA, the CDR3 is TGTGCCAGCAGTTTCGGCGGAGGCGGGCAGTCCAACTCTGGGGCCAACGTCCTGACTTTC.

This chain joins TRBV10-3 and TRBJ1-1; TRBD1 agrees at 7 bases. With V trimmed by 6 bases and J by 0 bases, 10 bases remained unmatched. Germline V gene lookup returns CDR1 ENHRY and CDR2 SYGVKD. The CDR3 has 16 amino acids. The DNA of the CDR3 is TGTGCCATCAGCCCCCACAGGGGAACCATGAACACTGAAGCTTTCTTT. Amino acid sequence: CAISPHRGTMNTEAFF.

The chain employs TRBV7-8 and TRBJ1-5; TRBD1 agrees at 11 bases. V gave up 3 bases and J gave up 6 bases; unmatched junction bases: 7. The CDR3 is made up of 16 amino acids. The germline gives CDR1 SGHVS, CDR2 FQNEAQ. This chain's CDR3 is CASSFFTGTGGQPQHF. The DNA of the CDR3 is TGTGCCAGCAGCTTTTTCACCGGGACAGGGGGTCAGCCCCAGCATTTT.

The rearrangement joins TRBV10-3 to TRBJ2-3; 9 nucleotides line up with TRBD2. The CDR3 runs to 15 residues. Per germline, CDR1 ENHRY and CDR2 SYGVKD. V shed 6 bases and J 5 bases; nucleotides not matched to a gene: 9. The DNA of the CDR3 is TGTGCCATCAGGAAAGAGCGGGGGGCGGGAGATACGCAGTATTTT. Encoded protein: CAIRKERGAGDTQYF.

The V call is TRBV5-4, the J call TRBJ2-1, with 13 bases identical to TRBD2. After removal of 2 bases from V and 9 bases from J, the junction contained 5 bases not matched to a gene. The CDR3 sequence is 15 residues long. Germline CDR1 reads SGHNT; CDR2 reads YYREEE (reference sequence). CDR3 DNA: TGTGCCAGCAGCTTACTAGCGGGAGGGCCATTTGAGCAGTTCTTC. It encodes CASSLLAGGPFEQFF.

CDR3 nucleotides: TGTGCCAGCAGCCCGGACAGGGACTATGGCTACACCTTC. It translates to CASSPDRDYGYTF. V usage is TRBV5-4 and J usage is TRBJ1-2; 8 bases are shared with TRBD1. CDR3 length: 13 amino acids. Unmatched junction bases numbered 2, after V lost 4 bases and J lost 3 bases. Germline CDR1 and CDR2: SGHNT and YYREEE (reference sequence). Filled out from reference TRBV5-4 and TRBJ1-2, the complete variable domain reads ETGVTQSPTHLIKTRGQQVTLRCSSQSGHNTVSWYQQALGQGPQFIFQYYREEENGRGNFPPRFSGLQFPNYSSELNVNALELDDSALYLCASSPDRDYGYTFGSGTRLTVV.

The V and J genes are TRBV30 and TRBJ2-2, with a possible D match to TRBD2 (6 bases). The CDR3 is 14 residues long. Trimming took 5 bases from V and 6 from J, leaving 16 bases between them. Germline CDR1 is GTSNPN and CDR2 is SVGIG (reference sequence). The CDR3 region is CAWGGIQHPGELFF. Here the CDR3 DNA reads TGTGCCTGGGGGGGGATTCAGCACCCCGGGGAGCTGTTTTTT.